This record covers a single T cell receptor (beta chain). Method: immunoSEQ multiplex PCR; TCRdb's copy keeps in-frame clones and lacks some. This repertoire shows 210,000 or so clones, roughly nine tenths found once; its top ten account for roughly 1.9%. Germline loops: CDR1 SEHNR, CDR2 FQNEAQ (reference sequence). The CDR3 has 15 amino acids. The V gene lost 8 bases and the J gene lost 8 bases, with 24 bases spanning the gap. This entry is derived from a study of control samples from healthy donors and cancer patients. The sample was blood. V and J are TRBV7-9 and TRBJ1-2; D unresolved. The clonotype was recovered from a man aged 25 to 45 in good health. The CDR3 region is CASHPRVALREGYTF. The CDR3, as DNA: TGTGCCAGCCACCCACGGGTGGCCTTAAGAGAGGGCTACACCTTC.